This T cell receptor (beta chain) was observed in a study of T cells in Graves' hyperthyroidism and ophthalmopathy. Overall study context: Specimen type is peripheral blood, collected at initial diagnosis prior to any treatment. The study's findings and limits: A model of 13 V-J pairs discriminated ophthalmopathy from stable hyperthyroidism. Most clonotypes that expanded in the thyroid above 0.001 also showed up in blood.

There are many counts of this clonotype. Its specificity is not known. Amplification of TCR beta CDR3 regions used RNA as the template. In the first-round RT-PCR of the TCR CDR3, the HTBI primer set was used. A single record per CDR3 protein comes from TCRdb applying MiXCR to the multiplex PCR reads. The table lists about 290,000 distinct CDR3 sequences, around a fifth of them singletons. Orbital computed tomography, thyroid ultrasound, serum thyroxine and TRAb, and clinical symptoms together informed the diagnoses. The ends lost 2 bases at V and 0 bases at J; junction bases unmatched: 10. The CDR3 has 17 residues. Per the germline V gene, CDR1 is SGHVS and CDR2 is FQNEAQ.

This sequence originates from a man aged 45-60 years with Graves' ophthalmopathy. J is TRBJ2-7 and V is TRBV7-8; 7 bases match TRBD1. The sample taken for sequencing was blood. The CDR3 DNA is TGTGCCAGCAGCTTAAGGGTTCCCGGACAGGACTCCTACGAGCAGTACTTC. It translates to CASSLRVPGQDSYEQYF. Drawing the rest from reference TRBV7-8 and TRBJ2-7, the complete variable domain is GAGVSQSPRYKVAKRGQDVALRCDPISGHVSLFWYQQALGQGPEFLTYFQNEAQLDKSGLPSDRFFAERPEGSVSTLKIQRTQQEDSAVYLCASSLRVPGQDSYEQYFGPGTRLTVT.